A selection of T cell receptor beta chains follows, all from one sample in a study of response to subunit inactivated influenza vaccine. TCRdb reanalysed the RT-PCR reads using MiXCR and keeps one entry per CDR3 protein. The sample includes about 500,000 distinct CDR3 sequences, 15% to 20% of them seen just once. Specimen: CD4+ T cells sorted from PBMCs, collected less than 25 months after vaccination. The receptors were sampled from a man aged 50-75 years who received an inactivated influenza vaccine. CDR3s include the opening cysteine and the closing phenylalanine or tryptophan. D genes are given only for firm matches. Size is stated for part of the rows, as once, few or many counts, or as a class when the clone is expanded.

>TRBD2|15|TRBV5-6|TRBJ2-1|-
TGTGCCAGCAGCCTCCGGACTAGCGGACAGGATGAGCAGTTCTTC
CASSLRTSGQDEQFF
>-|14|TRBV30|TRBJ2-5|few
TGTGCCTGGAGTGTACTAGACCTCCAAGAGACCCAGTACTTC
CAWSVLDLQETQYF
>-|12|TRBV20-1|TRBJ2-1|few
TGCAGTGCTAGTGGTCCCCAAAATGAGCAGTTCTTC
CSASGPQNEQFF
>-|14|TRBV6-5|TRBJ1-1|-
TGTGCCAGCAGTTACTCTGGGGAGGGGACTGAAGCTTTCTTT
CASSYSGEGTEAFF
>-|13|TRBV3-1|TRBJ2-5|-
TGTGCCAGCAGCCAATGGGGGGCGGAGACCCAGTACTTC
CASSQWGAETQYF
>-|16|TRBV7-2|TRBJ2-2|few
TGTGCCAGCAGCTTATATGGGCGACGAGGCACCGGGGAGCTGTTTTTT
CASSLYGRRGTGELFF
>TRBD1|15|TRBV20-1|TRBJ1-2|few
TGCAGTGCTAGAGAGCCGACAGGGGCCCTGGGGGGCTACACCTTC
CSAREPTGALGGYTF
>-|13|TRBV20-1|TRBJ1-1|few
TGCGGTTGTAACAGGGAAGCGAACACTGAAGCTTTCTTT
CGCNREANTEAFF
>-|16|TRBV7-7|TRBJ2-1|few
TGTGCCAGCAGCTTAGAGTTCGGGAGCTCCTACAATGAGCAGTTCTTC
CASSLEFGSSYNEQFF
>TRBD1|16|TRBV4-1|TRBJ2-1|few
TGCGCCAGCAGCCAAGGGGGACAGGGCCCCTACAATGAGCAGTTCTTC
CASSQGGQGPYNEQFF
>-|15|TRBV2|TRBJ1-2|few
TGTGCCAGCAGTGAAGGGAGGGATCGAGACTATGGCTACACCTTC
CASSEGRDRDYGYTF
>-|14|TRBV6-1|TRBJ1-5|few
TGTGCCAGCAGTGAAGTTTGGGGCAATCAGCCCCAGCATTTT
CASSEVWGNQPQHF
>-|14|TRBV20-1|TRBJ2-1|many
TGCAGTGCTAGAGATCAGCGAATCTACAATGAGCAGTTCTTC
CSARDQRIYNEQFF
>TRBD1|16|TRBV30|TRBJ2-3|once
TGTGCCTGGAGTTGGGGGGGACAGGGGGCTGCAGATACGCAGTATTTT
CAWSWGGQGAADTQYF
>-|15|TRBV5-1|TRBJ1-1|-
TGCGCCAGCAGCTTGGGAGGGCAGGGGAACACTGAAGCTTTCTTT
CASSLGGQGNTEAFF
>-|14|TRBV10-3|TRBJ2-7|-
TGTGCCATCAGTGAGGCAGCAAGGTCCTACGAGCAGTACTTC
CAISEAARSYEQYF
>TRBD1|14|TRBV4-3|TRBJ1-2|few
TGCGCCAGCAGCCAGACAGGGGGCAGCTATGGCTACACCTTC
CASSQTGGSYGYTF
>-|14|TRBV4-3|TRBJ2-1|-
TGCGCCAGCAGCCAAGGAGCGACCGGTCAGCGCCCGTTCTTC
CASSQGATGQRPFF
>TRBD1|16|TRBV4-3|TRBJ1-1|-
TGCGCCAGCAGCAAGCAGGGGGCTAACAGGAACACTGAAGTTTTCTTT
CASSKQGANRNTEVFF
>TRBD2|13|TRBV6-2/TRBV6-3|TRBJ2-7|-
TGTGCCAGCAGAATAACTAGCGTTGGCGAGCAGTACTTC
CASRITSVGEQYF
>-|13|TRBV5-1|TRBJ1-1|few
TGCGCCAGCAGCCCCAGGGAGGACACTGAAGCTTTCTTT
CASSPREDTEAFF
>-|15|TRBV7-2|TRBJ1-2|-
TGTGCCAGCAGCTTATTACCCGGGACAAACTATGGCTACACCTTC
CASSLLPGTNYGYTF
>-|15|TRBV28|TRBJ2-3|few
TGTGCCAGCAGTTTAACCCAGGGAATCCCAGATACGCAGTATTTT
CASSLTQGIPDTQYF
>TRBD2|14|TRBV20-1|TRBJ2-3|-
TGCAGTGCCACAATGGGACTAGGTCCAGATACGCAGTATTTT
CSATMGLGPDTQYF
>-|13|TRBV12-3/TRBV12-4|TRBJ2-2|-
TGTGCCAGCAGCTCTACAGGGAGGCAGGAGCTGTTTTTT
CASSSTGRQELFF
>-|15|TRBV7-2|TRBJ2-1|few
TGTGCCAGCAGCTCGATAGGTCCTTCCTACAATGAGCAGTTCTTC
CASSSIGPSYNEQFF
>-|15|TRBV27|TRBJ2-1|many
TGTGCCAGCAGAGTAGGAACTAGCTCCTACAATGAGCAGTTCTTC
CASRVGTSSYNEQFF
>-|15|TRBV4-2|TRBJ2-7|-
TGTGCCAGCAGCCAAGACTACTCGAGGTCCTACGAGCAGTACTTC
CASSQDYSRSYEQYF
>TRBD2|15|TRBV20-1|TRBJ2-5|few
TGCAGTGCCCTGAGGACTAGCAGCACTCCAGAGACCCAGTACTTC
CSALRTSSTPETQYF
>TRBD1|16|TRBV10-3|TRBJ1-5|many
TGTGCCATCAGTGAAACCCGACAGGGAGTAGATCAGCCCCAGCATTTT
CAISETRQGVDQPQHF
>TRBD1|13|TRBV12-3/TRBV12-4|TRBJ1-2|many
TGTGCCAGCAGCCAAGGACAGGGCAATGGCTACACCTTC
CASSQGQGNGYTF
>-|12|TRBV12-3/TRBV12-4|TRBJ1-2|few
TGTGCCAGCAGCCTGATTTCGGGGGGCTACACCTTC
CASSLISGGYTF
>-|17|TRBV4-1|TRBJ1-3|-
TGCGCCAGCAGCCAAGGAGGAGGGCGGCGACGCGGAAACACCATATATTTT
CASSQGGGRRRGNTIYF
>TRBD1|13|TRBV10-3|TRBJ1-1|-
TGTGCCATCAGTGTAAAGGGACAGGGAGAAGCTTTCTTT
CAISVKGQGEAFF
>TRBD2|14|TRBV4-3|TRBJ2-2|-
TGCGCCAGCAGCCAAGGACTAGCCCCCGGGGACCTGTTTTTT
CASSQGLAPGDLFF
>-|12|TRBV20-1|TRBJ2-7|-
TGCAGTGCTGGCTCCAGGACCTACGAGCAGTACTTC
CSAGSRTYEQYF
>-|15|TRBV6-1|TRBJ2-5|many
TGTGCCAGCAGGTTGGACGCCAGAAAACAAGAGACCCAGTACTTC
CASRLDARKQETQYF
>-|13|TRBV7-9|TRBJ2-3|many
TGTGCCAGCAGCTTATTATCCCAAGATACGCAGTATTTT
CASSLLSQDTQYF
>-|14|TRBV20-1|TRBJ2-3|few
TGCAGTGCTAGAGATCCCGGGACCGTAGATACGCAGTATTTT
CSARDPGTVDTQYF
>TRBD1|15|TRBV27|TRBJ2-7|-
TGTGCCAGCAGAACCGTCGGGACAGGGGATGTGGGGCAGTACTTC
CASRTVGTGDVGQYF
>TRBD1|17|TRBV20-1|TRBJ2-4|few
TGCAGTGCTAGAGATCCCAGGGACAGACGAGCCAAAAACATTCAGTACTTC
CSARDPRDRRAKNIQYF
>-|16|TRBV7-2|TRBJ1-1|-
TGTGCCAGCAGCTCAGGACGGAATTCGATGAACACTGAAGCTTTCTTT
CASSSGRNSMNTEAFF
>-|14|TRBV12-3/TRBV12-4|TRBJ2-5|many
TGTGCCAGCAGTTTCAGGTCAGGGGTGGAGACCCAGTACTTC
CASSFRSGVETQYF
>-|13|TRBV29-1|TRBJ1-1|many
TGCAGCGTTGCGGGGAAGGGGGACACTGAAGCTTTCTTT
CSVAGKGDTEAFF
>-|13|TRBV12-3/TRBV12-4|TRBJ1-2|many
TGTGCCAGCAGTTTATCCAGGGTTTATGGCTACACCTTC
CASSLSRVYGYTF